This TCR beta chain is drawn from a study of cytomegalovirus exposure and HLA in healthy donors. Overall study findings and caveats: In a later analysis, first-cohort TCR clusters were found to tend to co-occur in the 120 or so validation repertoires.

Germline V gene data show CDR1 as SGHRS and CDR2 as YFSETQ. The CDR3 covers 15 residues. The V end was cut by 0 bases, the J end by 2 bases, with 12 bases between. To note about this clone: Its antigen is not known.

Sequenced by immunoSEQ multiplex PCR; TCRdb stores in-frame clones only, minus some. The repertoire holds 250,000 to 400,000 clones, with roughly 88% as singletons. The receptor was derived from a man aged 25 to 45 in good health and CMV-seronegative. The sample consisted of PBMCs. The genes are TRBV5-1 and TRBJ2-7; TRBD2 is a possible D gene (6 bases). The CDR3 DNA sequence: TGCGCCAGCAGCTTGGGTGGGGGGACGACCTACGAGCAGTACTTC. The encoded protein is CASSLGGGTTYEQYF.